This TCR beta chain is from a study of beta chain features in type 1 diabetes. The study's findings and limits: Fewer junction insertions and more nucleotide deletions appeared in type 1 diabetes patients.

Note on this clone: No antigen is known for it.

V lost 3 bases and J lost 4; bases outside the gene matches: 6. Germline V gives CDR1 SGHDT, CDR2 YYEEEE. The CDR3 consists of 15 residues. The isolated RNA, all of it, was reverse transcribed, so expressed TCRB transcripts were what got sequenced. Produced via immunoSEQ multiplex PCR; TCRdb's table is partial and in-frame only. The sample has under 500,000 clones; roughly 30% are singletons. The receptor comes from a young man in good health. The chain uses TRBV5-6 and TRBJ2-2, with 7 bases identical to TRBD2. The sample consisted of naive CD4+ T cells from blood. DNA of the CDR3: TGTGCCAGCAGCTACGGACTAGGTAGCACCGGGGAGCTGTTTTTT. Translating gives CASSYGLGSTGELFF.